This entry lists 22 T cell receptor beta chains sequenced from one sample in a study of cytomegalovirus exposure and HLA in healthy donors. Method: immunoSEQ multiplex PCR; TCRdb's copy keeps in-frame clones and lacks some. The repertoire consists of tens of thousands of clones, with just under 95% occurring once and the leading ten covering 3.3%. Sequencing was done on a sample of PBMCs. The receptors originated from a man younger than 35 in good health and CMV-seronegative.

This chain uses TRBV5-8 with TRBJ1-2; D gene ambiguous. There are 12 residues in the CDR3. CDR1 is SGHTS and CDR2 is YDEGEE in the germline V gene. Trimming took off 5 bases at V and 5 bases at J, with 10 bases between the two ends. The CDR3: CASRVSVYGYTF. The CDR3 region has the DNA TGTGCCAGCAGGGTTAGCGTTTATGGCTACACCTTC.

CDR3 residues: CASSGDRYNEQFF. The CDR3 DNA is TGTGCCAGCAGCGGCGACAGGTACAATGAGCAGTTCTTC. V usage is TRBV11-3 and J usage is TRBJ2-1, with D possibly matching TRBD1 (6 bases). Germline-derived CDR1 and CDR2 are SGHNT and YENEEA. The ends were cut back, 5 bases at V and 4 bases at J, with 9 bases in the middle. The CDR3 has 13 amino acids.

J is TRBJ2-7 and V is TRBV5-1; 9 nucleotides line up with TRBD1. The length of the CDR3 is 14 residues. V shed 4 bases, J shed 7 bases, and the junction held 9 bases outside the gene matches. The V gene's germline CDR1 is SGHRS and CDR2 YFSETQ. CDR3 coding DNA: TGCGCCAGCAGCGCCGGGACAGGGTCGAGGGAGCAGTACTTC. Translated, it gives CASSAGTGSREQYF.

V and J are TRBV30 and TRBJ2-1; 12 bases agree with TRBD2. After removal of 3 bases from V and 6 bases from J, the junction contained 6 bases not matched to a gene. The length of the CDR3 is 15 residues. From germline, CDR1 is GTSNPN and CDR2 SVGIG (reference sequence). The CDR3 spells CAWSVTSGRLNEQFF. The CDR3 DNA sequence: TGTGCCTGGAGCGTAACTAGCGGGAGGCTCAATGAGCAGTTCTTC.

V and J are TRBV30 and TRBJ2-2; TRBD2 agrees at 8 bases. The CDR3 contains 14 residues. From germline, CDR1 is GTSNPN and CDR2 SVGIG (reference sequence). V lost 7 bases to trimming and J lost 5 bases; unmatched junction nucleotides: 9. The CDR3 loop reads CASTSGSNTGELFF. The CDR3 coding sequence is TGTGCCTCGACGAGCGGGAGCAATACCGGGGAGCTGTTTTTT.

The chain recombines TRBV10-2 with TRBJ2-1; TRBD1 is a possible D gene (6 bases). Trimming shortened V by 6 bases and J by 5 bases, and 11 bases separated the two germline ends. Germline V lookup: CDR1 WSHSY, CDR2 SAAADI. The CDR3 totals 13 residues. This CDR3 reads CASRKQGDNEQFF. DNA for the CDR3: TGCGCCAGCAGAAAACAGGGAGACAATGAGCAGTTCTTC.

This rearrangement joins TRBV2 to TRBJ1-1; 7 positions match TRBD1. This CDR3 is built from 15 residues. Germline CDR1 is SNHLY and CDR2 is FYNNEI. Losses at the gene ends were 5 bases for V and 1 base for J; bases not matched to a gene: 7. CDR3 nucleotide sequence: TGTGCCAGCAGTCCGGACAGGACTACGAACACTGAAGCTTTCTTT. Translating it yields CASSPDRTTNTEAFF.

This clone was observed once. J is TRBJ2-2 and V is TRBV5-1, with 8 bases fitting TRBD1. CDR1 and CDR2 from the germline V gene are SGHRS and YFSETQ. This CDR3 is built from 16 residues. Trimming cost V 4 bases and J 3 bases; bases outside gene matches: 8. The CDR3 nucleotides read TGCGCCAGCAGCCTTGCGGACAGGGAAGACACCGGGGAGCTGTTTTTT. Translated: CASSLADREDTGELFF.

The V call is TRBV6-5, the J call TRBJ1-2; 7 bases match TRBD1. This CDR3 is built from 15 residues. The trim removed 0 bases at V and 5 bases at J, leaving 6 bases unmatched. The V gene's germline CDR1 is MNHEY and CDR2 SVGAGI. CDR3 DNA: TGTGCCAGCAGTTACTCGACAGGGAATAGGTATGGCTACACCTTC. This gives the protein CASSYSTGNRYGYTF.

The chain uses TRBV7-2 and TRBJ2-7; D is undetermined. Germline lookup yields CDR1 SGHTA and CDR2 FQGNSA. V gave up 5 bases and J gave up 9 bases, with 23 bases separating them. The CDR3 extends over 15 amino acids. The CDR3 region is CASSHPAELLRVQYF. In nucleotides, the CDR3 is TGTGCCAGCAGCCACCCGGCGGAGCTTCTACGAGTGCAGTACTTC.

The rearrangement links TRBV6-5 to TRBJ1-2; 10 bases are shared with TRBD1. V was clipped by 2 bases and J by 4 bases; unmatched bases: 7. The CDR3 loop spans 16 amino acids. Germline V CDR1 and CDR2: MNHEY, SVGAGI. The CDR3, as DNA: TGTGCCAGCAGTTACCCCGGGACAGGGGACCTCTATGGCTACACCTTC. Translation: CASSYPGTGDLYGYTF.

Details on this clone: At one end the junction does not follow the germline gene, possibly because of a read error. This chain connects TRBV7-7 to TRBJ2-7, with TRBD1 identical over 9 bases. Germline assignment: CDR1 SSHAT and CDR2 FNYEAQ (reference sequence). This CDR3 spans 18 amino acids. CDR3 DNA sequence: TGTGCTAGCAGCCCCCGGGACAGGGTGGGCCAGCGCTCCTACGAGCAGTACTTC. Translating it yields CASSPRDRVGQRSYEQYF.

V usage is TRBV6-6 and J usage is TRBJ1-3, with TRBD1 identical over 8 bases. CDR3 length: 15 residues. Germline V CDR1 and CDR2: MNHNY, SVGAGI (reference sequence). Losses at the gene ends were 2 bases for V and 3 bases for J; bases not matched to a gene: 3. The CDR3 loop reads CASSYQGAGGNTIYF. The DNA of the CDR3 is TGTGCCAGCAGTTACCAGGGGGCTGGTGGAAACACCATATATTTT.

CDR3 in DNA: TGTGCCAGCAGTTTAACGGCAGGGTTGGATACGCAGTATTTT. Residues: CASSLTAGLDTQYF. The chain recombines TRBV27 with TRBJ2-3; a weak D match, TRBD1 (5 bases). Looked up from germline, CDR1 is MNHEY and CDR2 is SMNVEV (reference sequence). Trimming took 2 bases from V and 6 from J, leaving 12 bases between them. The CDR3 loop spans 14 amino acids.

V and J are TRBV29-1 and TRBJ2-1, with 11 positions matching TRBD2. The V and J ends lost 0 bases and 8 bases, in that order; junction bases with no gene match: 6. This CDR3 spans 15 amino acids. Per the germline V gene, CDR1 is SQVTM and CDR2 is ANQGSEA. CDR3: CSVEETSGSTDEQFF. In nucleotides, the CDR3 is TGCAGCGTTGAAGAAACTAGCGGGAGCACGGATGAGCAGTTCTTC.

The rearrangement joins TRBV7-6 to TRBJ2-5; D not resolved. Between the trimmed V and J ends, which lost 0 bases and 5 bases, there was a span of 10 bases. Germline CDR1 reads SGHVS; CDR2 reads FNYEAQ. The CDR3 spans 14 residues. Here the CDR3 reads CASSLAETRETQYF. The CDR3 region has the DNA TGTGCCAGCAGCTTAGCGGAGACTCGGGAGACCCAGTACTTC.

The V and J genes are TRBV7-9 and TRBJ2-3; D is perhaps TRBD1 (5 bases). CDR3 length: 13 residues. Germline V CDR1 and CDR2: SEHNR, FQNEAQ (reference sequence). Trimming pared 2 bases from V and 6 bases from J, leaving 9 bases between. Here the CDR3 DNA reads TGTGCCAGCAGCTTATCGACAGCGGATACGCAGTATTTT. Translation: CASSLSTADTQYF.

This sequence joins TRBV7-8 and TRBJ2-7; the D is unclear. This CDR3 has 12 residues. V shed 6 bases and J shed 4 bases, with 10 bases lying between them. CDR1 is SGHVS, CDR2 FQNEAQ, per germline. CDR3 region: CASSPRQYEQYF. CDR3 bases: TGTGCCAGCAGTCCCCGCCAGTACGAGCAGTACTTC.

CDR3 loop: CAWSDRAGANVLTF. CDR3 DNA sequence: TGTGCCTGGAGTGACAGGGCTGGGGCCAACGTCCTGACTTTC. The genes are TRBV30 and TRBJ2-6; possibly TRBD1 for D (6 bases). There are 14 residues in the CDR3. Trimming stripped 1 base from V and 2 bases from J, with 6 bases between. CDR1 GTSNPN and CDR2 SVGIG come from the germline V gene (reference sequence).

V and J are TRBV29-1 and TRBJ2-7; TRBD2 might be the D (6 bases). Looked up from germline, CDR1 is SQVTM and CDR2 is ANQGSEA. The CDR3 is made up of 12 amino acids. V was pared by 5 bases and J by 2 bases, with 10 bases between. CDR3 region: CSVRDSPYEQYF. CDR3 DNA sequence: TGCAGCGTTAGGGACTCCCCCTACGAGCAGTACTTC.

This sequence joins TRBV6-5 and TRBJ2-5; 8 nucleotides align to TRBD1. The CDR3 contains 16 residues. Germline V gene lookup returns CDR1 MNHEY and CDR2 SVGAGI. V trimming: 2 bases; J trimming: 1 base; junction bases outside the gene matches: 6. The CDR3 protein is CASSYLPGQGQETQYF. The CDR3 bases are TGTGCCAGCAGTTACCTACCCGGACAGGGCCAAGAGACCCAGTACTTC.

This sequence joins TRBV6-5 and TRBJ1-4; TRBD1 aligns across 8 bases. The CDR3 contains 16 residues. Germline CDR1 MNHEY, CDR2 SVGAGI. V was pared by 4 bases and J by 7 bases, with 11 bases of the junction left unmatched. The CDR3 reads CASSLGTGGSGEKLFF. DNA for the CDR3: TGTGCCAGCAGTTTAGGGACAGGAGGGTCCGGTGAAAAACTGTTTTTT.